This T cell receptor (beta chain) stems from a study of shared clonotypes between healthy human individuals. Note on this clone: Its antigen is not identified.

The assay was immunoSEQ multiplex PCR, and TCRdb's table has in-frame clones only and misses some. The data show about 660,000 clones, with around 72% seen just once and over 1.5% held by the top ten. The CDR3 has 14 amino acids. Trimming took 1 base from V and 8 from J, leaving 12 bases between them. The germline gives CDR1 MGHDK, CDR2 SYGVNS. Study conclusions and caveats: Naive subsets usually exceeded memory subsets in estimated richness.

The rearrangement links TRBV25-1 to TRBJ2-1, with D maybe TRBD2 (5 bases). Sequencing used memory CD4+ T cells sorted from blood. Subset in this sample: CD45RA-negative fraction. The source is a woman aged 30 to 39 in good health. The DNA of the CDR3 is TGTGCCAGCAGTGAATTAGGGAGCAGGTATGAGCAGTTCTTC. It is translated as CASSELGSRYEQFF.